Below, 16 T cell receptor beta chains from the same sample are listed, as sequenced in a study of cytomegalovirus exposure and HLA in healthy donors (dated by TCRdb to about 2017). Libraries were made using the immunoSEQ multiplex PCR assay. Drawn from immuneACCESS, this table holds only the in-frame rearrangements with V and J called that TCRdb kept. Clones are partly lost; checked studies trace under half to an unresolved V gene and leave the rest unexplained. The sample table records hundreds of thousands of clones; roughly 88% of these occur just once. In total, the top ten clones hold 0.65% to 0.95% of the sample. Sequenced: PBMCs. The receptors shown here come from a woman aged 18-35 years in good health and CMV-seronegative.

As DNA, the CDR3 is TGTGCCAGCAGTTTATGGCAGCAGGGCAATCAGCCCCAGCATTTT. This encodes CASSLWQQGNQPQHF. This chain links TRBV28 with TRBJ1-5, with unresolved D. V was clipped by 0 bases and J by 2 bases, with 8 bases between them. Germline V gene lookup returns CDR1 MDHEN and CDR2 SYDVKM. The CDR3 sequence is 15 residues long.

This chain uses TRBV7-9 with TRBJ2-3; 7 nucleotides line up with TRBD1. The V gene end was trimmed by 6 bases and the J gene end by 2 bases; junction bases not matched to a gene: 8. The CDR3 is 15 amino acids. The germline gives CDR1 SEHNR, CDR2 FQNEAQ (reference sequence). CDR3 bases: TGTGCCAGCAGTCAGGGGGTCGGGGACACAGATACGCAGTATTTT. Encoded protein: CASSQGVGDTDTQYF. Full variable domain (remainder filled in from reference TRBV7-9 and TRBJ2-3): DTGVSQNPRHKITKRGQNVTFRCDPISEHNRLYWYRQTLGQGPEFLTYFQNEAQLEKSRLLSDRFSAERPKGSFSTLEIQRTEQGDSAMYLCASSQGVGDTDTQYFGPGTRLTVL.

This clone has just one count. In the same sample, other DNA sequences code for this CDR3. The genes are TRBV28 and TRBJ1-1; unclear D gene. Germline V gene sequence: CDR1 MDHEN, CDR2 SYDVKM. This CDR3 is built from 12 residues. The V end lost 1 base, the J end lost 5 bases, and 5 bases lay between the germline ends. CDR3 nucleotide sequence: TGTGCCAGCAGTTTATTAATAACTGAAGCTTTCTTT. Translated, it gives CASSLLITEAFF.

This chain connects TRBV2 to TRBJ1-4; 7 bases fit TRBD1. Trimming took 1 base from V and 8 from J; bases not matched to a gene: 10. CDR1 is SNHLY, CDR2 FYNNEI, per germline. The CDR3 extends over 16 amino acids. The CDR3 protein is CASSEERKGALEKLFF. CDR3 DNA: TGTGCCAGCAGTGAAGAAAGAAAGGGGGCATTAGAAAAACTGTTTTTT.

The chain couples TRBV6-1 to TRBJ2-5, with 8 positions matching TRBD1. CDR1 is MNHNS, CDR2 SASEGT, per germline. The junction had 3 bases not matched to a gene; V was cut back by 6 bases and J by 3 bases. The CDR3 totals 13 residues. The CDR3 loop is CASRKQGEETQYF. The CDR3 DNA sequence: TGTGCCAGCAGGAAACAGGGGGAAGAGACCCAGTACTTC.

This clone was recorded a few times. This sequence joins TRBV6-1 and TRBJ2-7, with a possible D match to TRBD2 (5 bases). This CDR3 has 11 amino acids. CDR1 is MNHNS and CDR2 is SASEGT in the germline V gene. V shed 8 bases and J shed 6 bases, with 11 bases lying between them. CDR3 coding DNA: TGTGCCAGCCCCAGAGGGCTCGAGCAGTACTTC. Translation gives CASPRGLEQYF.

Of note for this clone: Other DNA sequences in this specimen translate into the identical CDR3. The genes are TRBV7-9 and TRBJ2-7, with TRBD1 as a possible D gene (6 bases). Germline V gives CDR1 SEHNR, CDR2 FQNEAQ (reference sequence). Between the trimmed V and J ends, which lost 5 bases and 1 base, there was a span of 9 bases. The CDR3 is 13 residues long. The CDR3 DNA sequence: TGTGCCAGCAGCCTGGACAGTTCCTACGAGCAGTACTTC. Its protein product is CASSLDSSYEQYF.

This CDR3 reads CASSPPGLAGAQETQYF. The CDR3 bases are TGTGCCAGCAGTCCCCCCGGACTAGCGGGGGCCCAAGAGACCCAGTACTTC. This chain uses TRBV27 with TRBJ2-5; 13 bases are shared with TRBD2. The junction had 7 bases not matched to a gene; V was cut back by 5 bases and J by 1 base. Germline-derived CDR1 and CDR2 are MNHEY and SMNVEV (reference sequence). The length of the CDR3 is 17 residues.

The V and J genes are TRBV2 and TRBJ1-1, with a possible D match to TRBD1 (5 bases). Germline V gene lookup returns CDR1 SNHLY and CDR2 FYNNEI. This CDR3 is built from 13 residues. Trimming pared 8 bases from V and 0 bases from J, leaving 10 bases between. The CDR3 sequence is CASFRVMNTEAFF. The CDR3 DNA sequence: TGTGCCAGCTTCAGGGTCATGAACACTGAAGCTTTCTTT.

The V gene is TRBV2, the J gene TRBJ2-4, with D possibly being TRBD2 (6 bases). The V gene lost 10 bases and the J gene lost 6 bases, with 19 bases spanning the gap. This CDR3 contains 14 residues. Germline V gene sequence: CDR1 SNHLY, CDR2 FYNNEI. CDR3 loop: CATARGSEVNIQYF. In nucleotides, the CDR3 is TGTGCCACCGCTCGGGGGTCTGAGGTAAACATTCAGTACTTC.

This clone has just one count. The V gene is TRBV7-6, the J gene TRBJ2-4, with 9 bases lining up with TRBD1. Trimming at V came to 5 bases and at J to 0 bases, leaving 5 bases not matched to a gene. The CDR3 totals 16 residues. CDR1 is SGHVS, CDR2 FNYEAQ, per germline. CDR3 nucleotides: TGTGCCAGCAGCACGGGGACAGGGAAAGCCAAAAACATTCAGTACTTC. It encodes CASSTGTGKAKNIQYF.

The chain recombines TRBV9 with TRBJ2-7, with 8 bases fitting TRBD2. The length of the CDR3 is 16 residues. Germline values: CDR1 SGDLS, CDR2 YYNGEE. The junction had 9 bases not matched to a gene; V was cut back by 4 bases and J by 0 bases. The CDR3 DNA reads TGTGCCAGCAGCTCCTCTGGGGCGGGAGGCTCCTACGAGCAGTACTTC. This gives the protein CASSSSGAGGSYEQYF.

The V and J genes are TRBV2 and TRBJ2-1; perhaps TRBD2 as D (5 bases). CDR1 SNHLY and CDR2 FYNNEI come from the germline V gene. The CDR3 has 12 amino acids. The V end lost 6 bases, the J end lost 7 bases, and 10 bases lay between the germline ends. CDR3 in amino acids: CASRGEANEQFF. The CDR3 nucleotides are TGTGCCAGCAGGGGAGAAGCAAATGAGCAGTTCTTC.

The V call is TRBV13, the J call TRBJ2-1, with a possible D match to TRBD2 (6 bases). Germline V gives CDR1 PRHDT, CDR2 FYEKMQ (reference sequence). The CDR3 loop spans 17 amino acids. V lost 1 base, J lost 0 bases, and 13 bases lay in between. The CDR3 protein is CASSLEPAGRSYNEQFF. The CDR3 DNA reads TGTGCCAGCAGCTTAGAGCCAGCGGGCCGCTCCTACAATGAGCAGTTCTTC.

This clone was counted between two and nine times. The sample has other DNA sequences that encode this CDR3 too. V and J are TRBV7-8 and TRBJ2-7; the D is unclear. The CDR3 is made up of 11 amino acids. Trimming shortened V by 4 bases and J by 4 bases, and 5 bases separated the two germline ends. Germline CDR1 SGHVS, CDR2 FQNEAQ. The CDR3 spells CASSSTYEQYF. The CDR3 region has the DNA TGTGCCAGCAGCTCCACTTACGAGCAGTACTTC.

The CDR3 here is CASSLGGVVTQYF. The CDR3 nucleotides read TGTGCCAGCAGCTTAGGAGGCGTAGTAACGCAGTATTTT. This sequence joins TRBV11-2 and TRBJ2-3; D remains unclear. CDR3 length: 13 amino acids. V lost 1 base, J lost 9 bases, and 11 bases lay in between. Germline values: CDR1 SGHAT, CDR2 FQNNGV.